This TCR beta chain was observed in a study of cytomegalovirus exposure and HLA in healthy donors. This clone was seen a few times. No antigen is known for it. The CDR3 consists of 12 residues. V gave up 8 bases and J gave up 4 bases, with 9 bases separating them. CDR1 and CDR2 from the germline V gene are MNHEY and SVGAGI. Profiling relied on immunoSEQ multiplex PCR, and the TCRdb table lists in-frame clones only, not all of them. Found here are hundreds of thousands of clones, 70% to 90% of them singletons; the top ten hold approximately 0.86%. Study conclusions and caveats: Most TCR sequences were uncommon, yet certain public TCRs appeared in many donors. Subsequent analysis found a tendency for first-cohort TCR clusters to co-occur within the 120 or so validation repertoires.

The donors belonged to the roughly 120-subject validation cohort, separate from the roughly 670-subject first cohort. The J gene is TRBJ1-3, the V gene TRBV6-5; D might be TRBD1 (5 bases). The source material was PBMCs. This TCR derives from a young woman in good health and CMV-seronegative. The CDR3 here is CASSGGGNTIYF. CDR3 nucleotides: TGTGCCAGCTCCGGGGGGGGAAACACCATATATTTT.